This TCR beta chain was identified in a study of radiotherapy plus CTLA-4 blockade in lung cancer. At the level of the study: For approximately 19% of patients, objective responses occurred, and approximately 31% had disease control.

Study outcomes and limitations: Interferon-beta and early blood T cell clone dynamics reportedly predicted response best. After treatment with radiotherapy plus ipilimumab, TCR clones that came from the tumor expanded in blood.

Comments on this clone: Antigen specificity is unknown.

Chemo-refractory metastatic non-small-cell lung cancer patients received focal radiation with ipilimumab CTLA-4 blockade. Produced via immunoSEQ multiplex PCR; TCRdb's table is partial and in-frame only. This sample has 85,000 to 90,000 clones, with approximately 86% found just once. Sequencing was performed on peripheral blood, taken from a patient treated with radiotherapy plus ipilimumab. The clonotype originates from a human donor with non-small cell lung cancer that progressed on radiotherapy plus ipilimumab.

CDR3 loop: CASSLEAGEETQYF. The CDR3 DNA is TGCGCCAGCAGCTTGGAAGCGGGGGAGGAGACCCAGTACTTC. The chain couples TRBV5-1 to TRBJ2-5, with 8 nucleotides matching TRBD2. The CDR3 totals 14 residues. CDR1 is SGHRS and CDR2 is YFSETQ in the germline V gene. With 0 bases clipped from V and 5 bases from J, the junction kept 3 bases outside the gene matches. The full variable domain, rest sourced from reference TRBV5-1 and TRBJ2-5, is KAGVTQTPRYLIKTRGQQVTLSCSPISGHRSVSWYQQTPGQGLQFLFEYFSETQRNKGNFPGRFSGRQFSNSRSEMNVSTLELGDSALYLCASSLEAGEETQYFGPGTRLLVL.